Presented here are 20 T cell receptor beta chains from one specimen sequenced in a study of blood T cells in healthy people across ages. A second about 6 to 12 cycle PCR used barcoded and J-beta primers. Using its own MiXCR run on the 5' RACE reads, TCRdb lists one record per CDR3 protein. Of some 1.5 million distinct CDR3 sequences listed, about 45% were seen once; the top ten hold around 4%. Sequencing input: blood. The source is a woman under 30 in good health.

This clonotype was detected many times. The genes are TRBV7-2 and TRBJ1-5, with D hard to call. Looked up from germline, CDR1 is SGHTA and CDR2 is FQGNSA. Trimming shortened V by 2 bases and J by 0 bases, and 8 bases separated the two germline ends. This CDR3 is built from 15 residues. CDR3 loop: CASSLMADSNQPQHF. CDR3 nucleotides: TGTGCCAGCAGCTTAATGGCAGATAGCAATCAGCCCCAGCATTTT.

The sample holds a few counts of this clonotype. The chain links TRBV6-2 or TRBV6-3 to TRBJ2-3, with 10 nucleotides matching TRBD1. The V and J ends lost 7 bases and 2 bases, in that order; junction bases with no gene match: 6. The CDR3 has 15 residues. Germline V lookup: CDR1 MNHEY, CDR2 SVGEGT. The CDR3: CASNSDRGLTDTQYF. The CDR3 coding sequence is TGTGCCAGCAACTCAGACAGGGGGCTCACAGATACGCAGTATTTT.

Only a few counts were recorded for this clonotype. The chain employs TRBV30 and TRBJ2-3; maybe TRBD1 (5 bases). Germline values: CDR1 GTSNPN, CDR2 SVGIG (reference sequence). This CDR3 is 16 amino acids long. Trimming cost V 0 bases and J 1 base, with 14 bases left between them. CDR3 bases: TGTGCCTGGAGTGTAGCAGGGATCCCTGGCACAGATACGCAGTATTTT. Translating gives CAWSVAGIPGTDTQYF.

The chain employs TRBV29-1 and TRBJ1-1; D not resolved. Germline V lookup: CDR1 SQVTM, CDR2 ANQGSEA. V shed 7 bases and J shed 1 base, with 10 bases lying between them. The CDR3 is 12 amino acids. The CDR3 here is CSAQPENTEAFF. The CDR3 region has the DNA TGCAGCGCTCAACCGGAGAACACTGAAGCTTTCTTT.

This clonotype was found many times. The rearrangement joins TRBV6-5 to TRBJ1-2; 7 bases fit TRBD1. Trimming removed 7 bases from V and 7 bases from J; junction bases left unmatched: 9. This CDR3 has 13 residues. Germline V gene sequence: CDR1 MNHEY, CDR2 SVGAGI. As DNA, the CDR3 is TGTGCCAGCAATCCCCCAGGGGGGGGTGGCTACACCTTC. It yields the protein CASNPPGGGGYTF.

This clonotype came up a few times. The rearrangement joins TRBV7-2 to TRBJ2-5; the D gene is possibly TRBD1 (5 bases). The V and J ends lost 6 bases and 2 bases respectively, with 19 bases between them. The length of the CDR3 is 16 residues. From germline, CDR1 is SGHTA and CDR2 FQGNSA. The CDR3 protein is CASSRQPPGQQETQYF. The DNA of the CDR3 is TGTGCCAGCAGTCGCCAACCCCCAGGACAACAAGAGACCCAGTACTTC. The variable domain in full, completed from reference TRBV7-2 and TRBJ2-5, reads GAGVSQSPSNKVTEKGKDVELRCDPISGHTALYWYRQSLGQGLEFLIYFQGNSAPDKSGLPSDRFSAERTGGSVSTLTIQRTQQEDSAVYLCASSRQPPGQQETQYFGPGTRLLVL.

This clonotype was found a few times. This sequence joins TRBV12-3 or TRBV12-4 and TRBJ1-2, with D perhaps TRBD1 (5 bases). This CDR3 has 14 amino acids. V was shortened by 0 bases and J by 6 bases, with 11 bases between the two germline ends. The DNA for the CDR3 is TGTGCCAGCAGTTTAGCGCTTGGGACGGATGGCTACACCTTC. Protein product: CASSLALGTDGYTF.

This chain links TRBV27 with TRBJ2-5; D remains ambiguous. Trimming took off 2 bases at V and 11 bases at J, with 15 bases between the two ends. The germline gives CDR1 MNHEY, CDR2 SMNVEV (reference sequence). This CDR3 is 13 amino acids long. The chain's CDR3 is CASSLTKYNEQYF. The CDR3 region has the DNA TGTGCCAGCAGTTTAACTAAATACAATGAGCAGTACTTC.

In the case of this clonotype: Compared with germline, one end of the junction differs, possibly owing to a read error. The V call is TRBV4-1, the J call TRBJ2-3; possibly TRBD2 for D (6 bases). This CDR3 is built from 17 residues. Germline V gene sequence: CDR1 MGHRA, CDR2 YSYEKL. Written as DNA, the CDR3 is TGCGCCAGCAGCCAGGTAACCGGGACCACTAGCACAGAGACGCAGTATTTT. It specifies CASSQVTGTTSTETQYF.

In its sample, this clonotype was seen many times. This CDR3 reads CASSFGGYEAFF. The CDR3 DNA reads TGTGCCAGCAGTTTCGGGGGTTATGAAGCTTTCTTT. The V call is TRBV12-3 or TRBV12-4, the J call TRBJ1-1, with D possibly TRBD1 on 5 matching bases. The V gene lost 3 bases and the J gene lost 7 bases, with 9 bases spanning the gap. This CDR3 comprises 12 residues.

Comment on this clonotype: A junction end diverges from the germline sequence, so it may reflect a read error. This chain connects TRBV9 to TRBJ1-2, with D perhaps TRBD1 (5 bases). Germline CDR1 reads SGDLS; CDR2 reads YYNGEE. The CDR3 totals 15 residues. The CDR3: CTSSPRGQGNYGYTF. CDR3 bases: TGTACCAGCAGCCCGCGAGGTCAGGGTAACTATGGCTACACCTTC.

The J gene is TRBJ2-1, the V gene TRBV4-1; 10 bases are shared with TRBD2. The germline CDR1 and CDR2 sequences are MGHRA and YSYEKL. This CDR3 spans 16 amino acids. With V trimmed by 1 base and J by 9 bases, 9 bases remained unmatched. The CDR3 bases are TGCGCCAGCAGCCAAGCTGCCCTAGCGGGAGTCGGTGAGCAGTTCTTC. Its translation is CASSQAALAGVGEQFF.

The chain recombines TRBV2 with TRBJ2-5; 13 bases match TRBD2. CDR1 is SNHLY, CDR2 FYNNEI, per germline. This CDR3 is built from 15 residues. V was pared by 5 bases and J by 3 bases, with 3 bases of the junction left unmatched. The CDR3 is CASSYGLAGEETQYF. The CDR3 region has the DNA TGTGCCAGCAGTTACGGACTAGCGGGGGAAGAGACCCAGTACTTC.

The chain joins TRBV20-1 to TRBJ2-1; D may be TRBD2 (6 bases). Germline loops: CDR1 DFQATT, CDR2 SNEGSKA (reference sequence). The germline V and J ends were trimmed by 5 bases and 0 bases, with 14 bases remaining between them. The CDR3 contains 15 residues. The CDR3 DNA reads as TGCAGTGCTTCAAAGGACGGGAGCTCCTACAATGAGCAGTTCTTC. As protein: CSASKDGSSYNEQFF.

This clonotype has just a few counts. The chain links TRBV20-1 to TRBJ2-4; D gene uncertain. Germline lookup yields CDR1 DFQATT and CDR2 SNEGSKA (reference sequence). The CDR3 sequence is 12 residues long. Trimming removed 5 bases at V and 0 bases at J, with 5 bases between. The CDR3: CSALLAKNIQYF. Here the CDR3 DNA reads TGCAGTGCTTTACTAGCCAAAAACATTCAGTACTTC.

This clonotype was counted ten times or more. This sequence joins TRBV29-1 and TRBJ2-3; no reliable D call. The V end lost 4 bases, the J end lost 6 bases, and 8 bases lay between the germline ends. Germline V gene sequence: CDR1 SQVTM, CDR2 ANQGSEA. This CDR3 has 11 residues. CDR3 coding DNA: TGCAGCGTTGGGCGCCAGGATACGCAGTATTTT. It yields the protein CSVGRQDTQYF.

The chain employs TRBV27 and TRBJ2-5; possibly TRBD1 or TRBD2 for D (5 bases each). Trimming left V 8 bases short and J 1 base short, with 17 bases between. Germline CDR1 and CDR2: MNHEY and SMNVEV (reference sequence). The CDR3 has 15 amino acids. The CDR3 nucleotides read TGTGCCAGCGGACGACAGAGGGCCACCCAAGAGACCCAGTACTTC. Translating it yields CASGRQRATQETQYF.

This chain uses TRBV2 with TRBJ2-6; TRBD1 agrees at 8 bases. The germline V gene encodes CDR1 SNHLY and CDR2 FYNNEI. The CDR3 has 16 amino acids. The junction had 7 bases not matched to a gene; V was cut back by 9 bases and J by 0 bases. The CDR3 bases are TGTGCCAGAGGGACAGGATTAATCTCTGGGGCCAACGTCCTGACTTTC. Translating gives CARGTGLISGANVLTF.

This clonotype was picked up a small number of times. The chain links TRBV6-6 to TRBJ2-7; tentative D call: TRBD1 (6 bases). The CDR3 has 16 amino acids. Germline V gene lookup returns CDR1 MNHNY and CDR2 SVGAGI (reference sequence). The germline V and J ends were trimmed by 0 bases and 0 bases, with 12 bases remaining between them. The chain's CDR3 is CASSYSWDKSSYEQYF. The CDR3 DNA follows: TGTGCCAGCAGTTACTCGTGGGACAAGAGCTCCTACGAGCAGTACTTC.

The CDR3 coding sequence is TGCGCCAGCAGCCCCCCCATCAGGGGAAATTCACCCCTCCACTTT. It encodes CASSPPIRGNSPLHF. The chain joins TRBV4-1 to TRBJ1-6; TRBD1 is a possible D gene (6 bases). Germline loops: CDR1 MGHRA, CDR2 YSYEKL. V lost 4 bases to trimming and J lost 7 bases, with 14 bases between them. The CDR3 loop spans 15 amino acids.